Listed here are 9 T cell receptor beta chains from one sample, sequenced in a study of T cells in Graves' hyperthyroidism and ophthalmopathy. Researchers amplified the TCR beta CDR3 regions from RNA transcripts. Primed by the HTBI set, a first-round RT-PCR was run on the TCR CDR3. MiXCR was run by TCRdb on the multiplex PCR reads, yielding one entry per CDR3 protein. The repertoire holds a few hundred thousand distinct CDR3 sequences, with around a sixth as singletons. Material: blood. These TCRs come from a young woman with Graves' hyperthyroidism that later progressed to Graves' ophthalmopathy.

In the case of this clonotype: A much larger clone sits a single nucleotide away, making a read error possible. The chain couples TRBV27 to TRBJ1-5, with 8 positions matching TRBD1. Germline values: CDR1 MNHEY, CDR2 SMNVEV (reference sequence). V lost 5 bases to trimming and J lost 7 bases; unmatched junction nucleotides: 4. The CDR3 sequence is 13 residues long. Here the CDR3 reads CASSGQGAQPQHF. The CDR3 nucleotides are TGTGCCAGCAGTGGACAGGGCGCCCAGCCCCAGCATTTT.

This clonotype has a handful of counts. DNA of the CDR3: TGTGCCAGCAGCGACCCAAGGGGCGTCGCCTACGAGCAGTACTTC. Translation: CASSDPRGVAYEQYF. The rearrangement uses TRBV7-9 and TRBJ2-7; D is possibly TRBD1 (5 bases). The CDR3 is made up of 15 amino acids. Germline loops: CDR1 SEHNR, CDR2 FQNEAQ (reference sequence). Trimming left V 5 bases short and J 2 bases short, with 16 bases between.

This clonotype was counted ten times or more. The chain links TRBV3-1 to TRBJ2-5; D not certain. The V end was cut by 0 bases, the J end by 0 bases, with 5 bases between. Germline CDR1 reads LGHDT; CDR2 reads YNNKEL (reference sequence). The length of the CDR3 is 14 residues. For the CDR3, the DNA is TGTGCCAGCAGCCAAGAACAGTACCAAGAGACCCAGTACTTC. Its translation: CASSQEQYQETQYF.

This clonotype showed up many times. The chain joins TRBV5-1 to TRBJ1-5; 7 bases are a match to TRBD1. The germline CDR1 and CDR2 sequences are SGHRS and YFSETQ. Losses at the gene ends were 1 base for V and 5 bases for J; bases not matched to a gene: 6. The CDR3 extends over 15 amino acids. The CDR3 is CASSLKGARDQPQHF. CDR3 DNA sequence: TGCGCCAGCAGCTTGAAGGGGGCGCGGGATCAGCCCCAGCATTTT.

As for this clonotype: This may stem from a read error, because a much larger clone lies one nucleotide away. The genes are TRBV6-5 and TRBJ2-1, with a possible D match to TRBD2 (5 bases). Germline CDR1 and CDR2: MNHEY and SVGAGI. This CDR3 spans 13 amino acids. For the CDR3, the DNA is TGTGCCAGCAGTTACGCCGGGAACAATGAGCGGTTCTTC. It translates to CASSYAGNNERFF.

This clonotype was detected a few times. The V call is TRBV5-1, the J call TRBJ1-1; TRBD1 might be the D (6 bases). The V end lost 0 bases, the J end lost 4 bases, and 16 bases lay between the germline ends. Germline V CDR1 and CDR2: SGHRS, YFSETQ. This CDR3 has 16 amino acids. Written as DNA, the CDR3 is TGCGCCAGCAGCTTGGACGTGTTGGGGGCTGGCACTGAAGCTTTCTTT. As protein: CASSLDVLGAGTEAFF.

This clonotype was observed at least ten times. The rearrangement links TRBV20-1 to TRBJ2-1; 8 positions match TRBD2. Germline V CDR1 and CDR2: DFQATT, SNEGSKA (reference sequence). There are 14 residues in the CDR3. The J segment lost 7 bases and the V segment lost 1 base, leaving 6 bases of the junction unmatched. The CDR3 DNA sequence: TGCAGTGCTAGAGTACCGGGAGGGAGGAATGAGCAGTTCTTC. It codes for CSARVPGGRNEQFF.

This chain joins TRBV6-1 and TRBJ1-1; TRBD1 might be the D (5 bases). The germline V gene encodes CDR1 MNHNS and CDR2 SASEGT. The CDR3 length is 12 residues. V lost 8 bases and J 11 bases, leaving 18 bases between the germline ends. The chain's CDR3 is CASSGQGGFAFF. CDR3 sequence (DNA): TGTGCCAGCTCAGGGCAGGGAGGTTTCGCTTTCTTT.

V and J are TRBV7-9 and TRBJ1-6, with D unclear. Trimming left V 1 base short and J 9 bases short, with 13 bases between. There are 15 residues in the CDR3. Germline V CDR1 and CDR2: SEHNR, FQNEAQ (reference sequence). The CDR3 loop is CASSLDGGESSPLHF. CDR3 sequence (DNA): TGTGCCAGCAGCTTAGACGGAGGCGAGAGTTCACCCCTCCACTTT.